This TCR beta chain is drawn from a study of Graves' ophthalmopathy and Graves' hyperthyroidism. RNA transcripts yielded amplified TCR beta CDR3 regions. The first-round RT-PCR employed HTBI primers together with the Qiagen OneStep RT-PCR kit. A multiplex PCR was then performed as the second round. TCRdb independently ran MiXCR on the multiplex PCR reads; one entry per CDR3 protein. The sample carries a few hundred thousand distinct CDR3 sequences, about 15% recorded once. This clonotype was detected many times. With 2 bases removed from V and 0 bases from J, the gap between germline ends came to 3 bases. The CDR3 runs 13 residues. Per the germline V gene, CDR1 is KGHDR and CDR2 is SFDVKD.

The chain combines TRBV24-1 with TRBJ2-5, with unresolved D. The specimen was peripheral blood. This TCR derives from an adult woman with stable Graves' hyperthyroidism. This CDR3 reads CATSDSYQETQYF. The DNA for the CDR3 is TGTGCCACCAGTGATTCTTACCAAGAGACCCAGTACTTC.